Below, one TCR beta chain is given with its context. This record belongs to a study of control samples from healthy donors and cancer patients. The assay was immunoSEQ multiplex PCR, and TCRdb's table has in-frame clones only and misses some. Among about 53,000 clones listed, roughly 87% were seen once. Sequences were obtained from PBMCs. This receptor was identified in a man aged 55 to 69 with head and neck cancer.

The CDR3 here is CASSPPGGNSGNTIYF. The CDR3 DNA reads TGTGCCAGCTCACCACCGGGAGGTAACTCTGGAAACACCATATATTTT. The rearrangement uses TRBV18 and TRBJ1-3; no clear D. Per the germline V gene, CDR1 is KGHSH and CDR2 is LQKENI. V lost 0 bases and J 0 bases, leaving 9 bases between the germline ends. This CDR3 contains 16 residues.